This TCR beta chain is from a study of shared clonotypes between healthy human individuals. Terminally differentiated effector memory CD45RA+ cells were left out of the naive CD8 fraction, which was CD45RO-negative and positively selected for CCR7. Whole-study findings and limits: Compared with memory subsets, naive subsets generally had larger estimated richness. Naive CD4 clonotypes overlapped across several donors at roughly 5.1%. It was anticipated that sequencing depth would influence how many clonotypes donors shared.

The V gene's germline CDR1 is MNHEY and CDR2 SVGAGI. V was shortened by 2 bases and J by 4 bases, with 8 bases between the two germline ends. The CDR3 is made up of 13 amino acids. In replicate PCRs of sorted subsets, about 200 ng DNA, approximately 30,000 T cell genomes, was used. Some clones are missing from TCRdb's copy, which holds only in-frame ones; the method was immunoSEQ multiplex PCR. The profile shows about 820,000 clones, 85% to 95% of them singletons. Concerning this clone itself: Its antigen is unidentified.

Sequencing used naive CD8+ T cells sorted from blood. This sequence joins TRBV6-5 and TRBJ1-1; D is uncertain. This sequence originates from a man aged 30 to 39 in good health. The CDR3 loop reads CASSYGEGTEAFF. In DNA, the CDR3 is TGTGCCAGCAGTTACGGGGAGGGCACTGAAGCTTTCTTT.